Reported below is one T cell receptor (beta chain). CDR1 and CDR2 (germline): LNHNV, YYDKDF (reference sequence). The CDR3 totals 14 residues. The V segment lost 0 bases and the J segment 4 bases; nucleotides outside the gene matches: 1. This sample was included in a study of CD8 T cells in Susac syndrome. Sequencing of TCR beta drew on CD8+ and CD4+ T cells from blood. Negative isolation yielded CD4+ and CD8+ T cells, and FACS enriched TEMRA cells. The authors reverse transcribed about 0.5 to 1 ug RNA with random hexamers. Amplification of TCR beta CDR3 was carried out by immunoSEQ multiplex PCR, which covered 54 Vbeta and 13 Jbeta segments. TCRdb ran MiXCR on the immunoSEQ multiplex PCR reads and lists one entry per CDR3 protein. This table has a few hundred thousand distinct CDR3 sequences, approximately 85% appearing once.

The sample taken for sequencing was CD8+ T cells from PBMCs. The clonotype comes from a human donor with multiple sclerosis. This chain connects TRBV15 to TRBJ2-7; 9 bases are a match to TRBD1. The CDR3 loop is CATSREGQGYEQYF. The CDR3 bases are TGTGCCACCAGCAGAGAGGGACAGGGTTACGAGCAGTACTTC.